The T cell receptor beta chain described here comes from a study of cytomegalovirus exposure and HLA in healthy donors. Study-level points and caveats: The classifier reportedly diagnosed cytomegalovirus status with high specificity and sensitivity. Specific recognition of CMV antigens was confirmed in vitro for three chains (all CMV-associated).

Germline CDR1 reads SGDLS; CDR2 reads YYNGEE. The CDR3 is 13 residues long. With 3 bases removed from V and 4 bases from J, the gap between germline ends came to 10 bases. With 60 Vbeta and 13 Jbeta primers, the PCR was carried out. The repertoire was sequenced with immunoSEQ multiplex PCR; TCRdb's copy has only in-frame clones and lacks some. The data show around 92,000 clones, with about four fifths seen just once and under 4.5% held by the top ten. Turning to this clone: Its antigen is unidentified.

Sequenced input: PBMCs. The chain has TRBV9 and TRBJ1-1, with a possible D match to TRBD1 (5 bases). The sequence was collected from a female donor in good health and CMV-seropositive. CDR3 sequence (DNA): TGTGCCAGCAGCGCGGGAGGGGCCACTGAAGCTTTCTTT. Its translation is CASSAGGATEAFF.